This T cell receptor (beta chain) is from a study of read filtering for tumor transcriptome and immune sequencing (dated by TCRdb to 2018 to 2021). For context, the study as a whole: The cohort was composed of 16 to 20 male and 14 female patients, with a mean age of 65.9 years and an age range of roughly 45 to 85. TCR repertoires obtained by targeted immune repertoire sequencing and by bulk whole-transcriptome sequencing performed on the same bone marrow samples were compared. After DNase treatment, whole-transcriptome libraries were prepared using the TruSeq RNA Access Library Prep Kit. By revised international staging, roughly 8 patients were R-ISS I, some 16 were R-ISS II and 7 were R-ISS III. TCR-region mapped reads per sample ranged from about 3.5 to 10.27 million with IR-seq versus only about 85 to 1273 with RNA-seq. As a main aim, a read-filtering strategy for immune repertoire data was addressed, with the specific question being whether clonotypes supported by a single read should be removed.

TCR libraries were constructed from 400 ng RNA using the Immunoverse kit, and molecular barcoded adaptors covering alpha/delta and beta/gamma chains were employed. TCR library preparation used the same RNA that was used for transcriptome sequencing. Sequencing of TCR libraries was carried out on an Illumina HiSeq 4000 with 2 x 150 cycles. Regarding the original processing steps: Using MiXCR, which included quality filtering and error correction, TCR reads were aligned to human V, D, J and C references and then assembled into CDR3 clonotypes. The tcR package in R was used for analysis of clonotype counts and gene usage diversity. Raw mapping reads were checked after the RNA-seq reads had been mapped by STAR aligner version 2.5.3a onto the human GRCh37 genome. To test the effect of sequencing depth on detected clonotypes, IR-seq fastq files were randomly downsampled using Seqtk 1.3. TCRdb itself trimmed the public reads at Q25 with fastp, ran MiXCR and retained productive beta chains. One record per CDR3 amino acid sequence lists the most common genes and DNA. The V and J calls shown here were made by TCRdb, not taken from the authors' results. The sample table records fewer than 150,000 distinct CDR3 sequences; about an eighth of these occur just once. The ten most abundant clones make up roughly 9.6% of the sample.

Every patient had bone marrow sampled at the time of active disease. Bone marrow mononuclear cells were isolated by Ficoll-Hypaque density gradient centrifugation. Myeloma plasma cells were removed and CD138-negative cells were collected by negative selection after labeling with CD138 magnetic microbeads on a MACS separator. The purity of the isolated cells was checked by flow cytometry with CD138 antibodies on an Attune NxT. TRIzol reagent was used to extract total RNA, and a NanoDrop spectrophotometer was used to quantify the extracted RNA. For each patient, the CD138-negative bone marrow sample underwent paired RNA-seq and IR-seq. Results the study describes overall, beyond this receptor: IR-seq captured clonotypes at much higher depth and more reliably than RNA-seq, and smaller IR-seq throughput sufficed to identify most shared clonotypes. The correlation between IR-seq and RNA-seq shared clonotype proportions was increased by removal of single-read clonotypes. The sorted CD138-negative fraction was composed of a mixed bone marrow immune population rather than of purified T cells. Single-read clonotypes made up around 82% of clonotypes but only about 3.5% of total reads in IR-seq, compared with roughly three quarters of clonotypes and under 45% of reads in RNA-seq.

CDR1 LNHDA and CDR2 SQIVND are derived from the germline V gene (reference sequence). The CDR3 goes from the cysteine to the phenylalanine over 16 residues. The only DNA kept is the CDR3, 48 bases in frame from the first base. V has 2 bases trimmed and J has 3 bases trimmed; junction bases matching no gene number 5. A note on this clonotype: Its antigen specificity is not known. No base quality information exists; no much larger clone differs at one position.

Material: a population of CD138-negative cells sorted from bone marrow. Read against the paper, the sample's cell subset or site label means: bone marrow mononuclear cells depleted of CD138+ plasma/myeloma cells by negative magnetic selection. This chain joins TRBV19 to TRBJ2-2, and TRBD1 aligns with 8 junction nucleotides. This receptor was obtained from a donor at least 40 years old with multiple myeloma. The nucleotides read TGTGCCAGTAGTATACGGACAGGGTCGGACACCGGGGAGCTGTTTTTT. Its translation is CASSIRTGSDTGELFF. The reference TRBV19 and TRBJ2-2 proteins fill in what lies around the CDR3, so the full variable domain reads DGGITQSPKYLFRKEGQNVTLSCEQNLNHDAMYWYRQDPGQGLRLIYYSQIVNDFQKGDIAEGYSVSREKKESFPLTVTSAQKNPTAFYLCASSIRTGSDTGELFFGEGSRLTVL.